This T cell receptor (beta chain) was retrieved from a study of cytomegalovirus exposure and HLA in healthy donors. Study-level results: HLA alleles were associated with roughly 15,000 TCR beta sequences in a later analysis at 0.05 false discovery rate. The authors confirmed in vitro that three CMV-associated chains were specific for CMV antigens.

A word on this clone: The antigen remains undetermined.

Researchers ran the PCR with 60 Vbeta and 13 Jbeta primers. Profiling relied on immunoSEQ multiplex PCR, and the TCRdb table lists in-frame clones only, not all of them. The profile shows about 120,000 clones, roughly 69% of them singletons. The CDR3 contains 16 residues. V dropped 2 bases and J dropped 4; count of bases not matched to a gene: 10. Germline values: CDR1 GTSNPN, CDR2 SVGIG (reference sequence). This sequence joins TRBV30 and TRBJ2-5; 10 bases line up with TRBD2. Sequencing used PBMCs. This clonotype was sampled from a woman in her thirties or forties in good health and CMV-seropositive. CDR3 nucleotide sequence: TGTGCCTGGAGTTTTATAGCGGGAGGTTTGGGAGAGACCCAGTACTTC. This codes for CAWSFIAGGLGETQYF.